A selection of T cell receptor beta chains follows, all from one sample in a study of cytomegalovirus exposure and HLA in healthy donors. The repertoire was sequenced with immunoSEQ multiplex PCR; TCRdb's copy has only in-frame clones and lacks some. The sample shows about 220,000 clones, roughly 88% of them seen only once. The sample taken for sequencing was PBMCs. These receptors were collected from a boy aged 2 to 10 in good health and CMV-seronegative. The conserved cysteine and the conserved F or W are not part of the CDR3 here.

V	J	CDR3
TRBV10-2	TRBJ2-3	ASRLAGRTDTQY
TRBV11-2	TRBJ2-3	ASKPGLRDTQY
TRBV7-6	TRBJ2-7	ASSLTSGSYEQY
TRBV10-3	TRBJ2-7	AISDLTAAGVGEQY
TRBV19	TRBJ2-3	ASSIGTGGTDTQY
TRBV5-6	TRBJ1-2	ASRPGLSPFGYT
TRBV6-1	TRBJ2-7	ASSESTAYEQY
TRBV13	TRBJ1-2	ASSLGQAHGYT
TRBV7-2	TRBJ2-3	ASSLRTSGVS
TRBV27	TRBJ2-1	ASSPVGVSFNEQF
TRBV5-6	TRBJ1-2	ASSPGTGLDYGYT
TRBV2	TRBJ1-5	ASSGTANSNQPQH
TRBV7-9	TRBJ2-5	ASSSLPRFNQETQY
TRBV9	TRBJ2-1	ASSGPWRGGGDEQF
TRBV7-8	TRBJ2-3	ASREAGASTDTQY
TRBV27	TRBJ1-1	ASTVLGGTEAF
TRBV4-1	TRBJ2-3	ASSRDRTSTDTQY
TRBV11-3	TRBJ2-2	ASSPRTGNTGELF
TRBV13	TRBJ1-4	ASSAPRDSNEKLF
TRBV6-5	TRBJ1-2	ASSWTGGRNYGYT
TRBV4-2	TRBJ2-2	ASSRGTSGGATGELF
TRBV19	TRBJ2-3	ASSTGLGNTDTQY